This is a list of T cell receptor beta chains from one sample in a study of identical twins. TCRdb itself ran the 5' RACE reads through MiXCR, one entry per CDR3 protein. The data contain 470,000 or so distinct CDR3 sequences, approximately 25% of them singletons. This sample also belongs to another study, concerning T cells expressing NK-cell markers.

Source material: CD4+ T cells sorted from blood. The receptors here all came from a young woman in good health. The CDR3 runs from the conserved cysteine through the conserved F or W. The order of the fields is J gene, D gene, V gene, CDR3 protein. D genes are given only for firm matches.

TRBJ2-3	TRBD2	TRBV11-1	CASIDGGDFTDTQYF
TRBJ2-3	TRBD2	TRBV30	CAWRAGSTDTQYF
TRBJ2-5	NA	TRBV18	CASSPSGPQETQYF
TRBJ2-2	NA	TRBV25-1	CASSQTPFANTGELFF
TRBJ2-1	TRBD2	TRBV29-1	CSGTSGAPNEQFF
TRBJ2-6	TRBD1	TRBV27	CASSRTGTGHSGANVLTF
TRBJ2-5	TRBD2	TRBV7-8	CASSSSLAGGKTQYF
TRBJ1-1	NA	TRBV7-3	CASSLTAATTEAFF
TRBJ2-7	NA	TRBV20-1	CSASAVTYEQYF
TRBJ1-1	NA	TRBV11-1	CASSLVPIEAFF
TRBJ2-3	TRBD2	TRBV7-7	CASSSGTSADTQYF
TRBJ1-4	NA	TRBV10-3	CAISEGSRKLFF
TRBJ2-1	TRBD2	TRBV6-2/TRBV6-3	CASSPLAGPPYNEQFF
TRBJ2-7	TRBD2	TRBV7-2	CASSPRLAGTYEQYF
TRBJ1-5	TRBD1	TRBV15	CATSRLLGGSDQPQHF
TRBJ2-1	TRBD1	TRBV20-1	CSHTGTGGWNEQFF
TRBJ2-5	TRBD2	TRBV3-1	CASSQGNSGGETQYF
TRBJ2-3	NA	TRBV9	CASSVARGDTQYF
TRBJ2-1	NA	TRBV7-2	CASSLGGTPYNEQFF
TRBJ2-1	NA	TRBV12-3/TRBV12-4	CASSSSLAGRNEQFF
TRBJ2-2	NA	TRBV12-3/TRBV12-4	CASSGKREGELFF
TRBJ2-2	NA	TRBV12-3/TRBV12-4	CASSFWRTNTGELFF
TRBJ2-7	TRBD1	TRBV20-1	CSAKKTGSHEQYF
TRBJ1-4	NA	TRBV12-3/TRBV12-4	CASSLVGFEKLFF
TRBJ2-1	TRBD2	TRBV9	CASSAMTSGDGRKFF
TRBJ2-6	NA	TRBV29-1	CSVQVGGANVLTF
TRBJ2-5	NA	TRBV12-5	CASALNEETQYF
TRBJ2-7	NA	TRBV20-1	CSAITTRDIKTYEQYF
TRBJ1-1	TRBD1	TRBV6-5	CASTSDRVSAFF
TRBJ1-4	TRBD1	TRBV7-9	CASSRDRGNEKLFF
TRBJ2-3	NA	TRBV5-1	CASSLRDWHTDTQYF
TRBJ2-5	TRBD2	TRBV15	CATTDYGTTISETQYF
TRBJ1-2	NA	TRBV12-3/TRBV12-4	CASTRGGGYTF
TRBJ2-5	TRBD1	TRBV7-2	CASSFQTGEETQYF
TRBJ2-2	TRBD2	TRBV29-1	CSVSGRAPDTGELFF
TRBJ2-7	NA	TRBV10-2	CASSDPGVTYEQYF
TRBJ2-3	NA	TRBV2	CASRRTLGQMADTQYF
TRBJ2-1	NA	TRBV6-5	CASSYRDFRNEQFF
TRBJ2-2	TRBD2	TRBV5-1	CASSIAGGDTGELFF
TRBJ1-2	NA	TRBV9	CASSATPGYGYTF
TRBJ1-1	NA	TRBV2	CASRVVVNTEAFF
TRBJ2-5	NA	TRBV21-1	CASNLGTSYETQYF
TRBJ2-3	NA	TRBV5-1	CASSPGAGKGDTQYF
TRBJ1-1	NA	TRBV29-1	CSVEDRGGAQNTEAFF
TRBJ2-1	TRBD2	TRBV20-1	CSVIGTSNNEQFF
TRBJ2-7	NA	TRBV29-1	CSVAARTGYEQYF
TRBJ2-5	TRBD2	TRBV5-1	CASSLRFAGGPTVETQYF
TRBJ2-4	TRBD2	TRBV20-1	CSARSLSGGAWNIQYF
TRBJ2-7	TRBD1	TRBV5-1	CASSFSGTGLYEQYF
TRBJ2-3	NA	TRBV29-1	CSVELPGDTQYF
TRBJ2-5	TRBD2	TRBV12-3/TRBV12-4	CASTGTSGDLWEETQYF
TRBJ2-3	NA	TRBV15	CATSSGVTDTQYF
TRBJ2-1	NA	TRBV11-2	CASSLDTLNNEQFF
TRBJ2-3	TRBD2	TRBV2	CACSPLFQSAGGSDTQYF
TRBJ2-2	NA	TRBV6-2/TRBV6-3	CASSPGGGAGELFF
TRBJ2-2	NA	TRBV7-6	CASSLEGGTGELFF
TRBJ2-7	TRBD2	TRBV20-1	CSAPGTSASYEQYF
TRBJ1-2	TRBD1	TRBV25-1	CASSGPGTVYGYTF
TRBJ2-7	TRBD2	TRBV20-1	CSARDNPAGGPEQYF
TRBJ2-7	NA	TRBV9	CASSEAGRYEQYF